A selection of T cell receptor beta chains follows, all from one sample in a study of T cell responses to AZD1222 COVID-19 vaccine. Sequenced by immunoSEQ multiplex PCR; TCRdb stores in-frame clones only, minus some. This table has nearly 110,000 clones, about 85% appearing once. The starting material was peripheral blood, obtained on day 0 of AZD1222 vaccination. Receptors were obtained from an adult in good health. Each CDR3 is given with its conserved first and last residue. D genes are given only for firm matches. Clone size, where shown, is once, few, many, or a class for clones that have expanded.

D	J	size	V	CDR3	DNA
TRBD1	TRBJ1-5	NA	TRBV6-5	CASSRQGRQPQHF	TGTGCCAGCAGCCGACAGGGTCGACAGCCCCAGCATTTT
NA	TRBJ2-3	NA	TRBV3-1/TRBV3-2	CASSQGLAWATDTQYF	TGTGCCAGCAGCCAAGGTCTAGCTTGGGCCACAGATACGCAGTATTTT
TRBD1	TRBJ1-1	NA	TRBV9	CASSPSTGGGIMNTEAFF	TGTGCCAGCAGCCCTTCGACAGGGGGCGGGATCATGAACACTGAAGCTTTCTTT
NA	TRBJ1-3	NA	TRBV19	CASSRHRDRLSGNTIYF	TGTGCCAGTAGTAGGCATCGGGACCGCCTCTCTGGAAACACCATATATTTT
NA	TRBJ1-2	NA	TRBV19	CASSIISTRKGVRGYTF	TGTGCCAGTAGTATAATTTCGACAAGGAAGGGGGTTCGTGGCTACACCTTC
NA	TRBJ1-6	NA	TRBV15	CATSRDVGLRSPLHF	TGTGCCACCAGCAGAGATGTGGGTCTACGATCACCCCTCCACTTT
NA	TRBJ2-1	NA	TRBV19	CASTGDTHYNEQFF	TGTGCCAGTACAGGCGACACCCACTACAATGAGCAGTTCTTC
TRBD1	TRBJ2-7	NA	TRBV19	CASTVTGGRHEQYF	TGTGCCAGTACCGTGACAGGGGGCAGACACGAGCAGTACTTC
TRBD1	TRBJ1-1	NA	TRBV5-1	CASSLRSRTGTGSTEAFF	TGCGCCAGCAGCTTGCGCTCGCGAACCGGGACAGGGAGCACTGAAGCTTTCTTT
NA	TRBJ2-3	few	TRBV5-1	CASSLWDLHPQYF	TGCGCCAGCAGCTTGTGGGACCTCCACCCGCAGTATTTT
NA	TRBJ1-2	few	TRBV4-3	CASSQDLNSNYGYTF	TGCGCCAGCAGCCAAGATCTTAATTCTAACTATGGCTACACCTTC
TRBD1	TRBJ2-1	NA	TRBV7-2	CASSLARGREQFF	TGTGCCAGCAGCTTAGCAAGGGGGCGTGAGCAGTTCTTC
TRBD1	TRBJ1-2	NA	TRBV5-1	CASSPDRGGDGYTF	TGCGCCAGCAGCCCGGACAGGGGAGGGGATGGCTACACCTTC
NA	TRBJ1-1	NA	TRBV5-1	CASSLNLNTEAFF	TGCGCCAGCAGCTTGAACCTGAACACTGAAGCTTTCTTT
TRBD1	TRBJ1-3	NA	TRBV5-1	CASSLEGTGVDTIYF	TGCGCCAGCAGCTTGGAAGGGACAGGGGTAGATACCATATATTTT
NA	TRBJ2-6	NA	TRBV7-6	CASSNSGANVLTF	TGTGCCAGCAGTAACTCTGGGGCCAACGTCCTGACTTTC
NA	TRBJ2-1	NA	TRBV7-2	CASSLAGRSREQFF	TGTGCCAGCAGCTTAGCTGGCAGGTCTCGTGAGCAGTTCTTC
NA	TRBJ1-6	once	TRBV27	CASRGSYNSPLHF	TGTGCCTCAAGAGGCTCCTATAATTCACCCCTCCACTTT
NA	TRBJ2-1	NA	TRBV29-1	CSSGGYNEQFF	TGCAGCTCCGGGGGATACAATGAGCAGTTCTTC
NA	TRBJ2-4	NA	TRBV30	CAWGRDRPFNIQYF	TGTGCCTGGGGGAGGGACAGGCCTTTCAACATTCAGTACTTC
NA	TRBJ1-5	NA	TRBV27	CASSMGGNQPQHF	TGTGCCAGCAGTATGGGGGGCAATCAGCCCCAGCATTTT
NA	TRBJ1-2	few	TRBV9	CASSVDAGLRGYTF	TGTGCCAGCAGCGTAGACGCAGGGCTACGTGGCTACACCTTC
NA	TRBJ1-1	once	TRBV7-3	CASSWTTF	TGTGCCAGCAGCTGGACGACCTTT
TRBD1	TRBJ2-7	NA	TRBV9	CASTARGGSEQYF	TGTGCCAGCACCGCAAGAGGGGGCTCCGAGCAGTACTTC
NA	TRBJ2-1	NA	TRBV4-3	CASSQDEQFF	TGCGCCAGCAGCCAAGATGAGCAGTTCTTC
NA	TRBJ2-7	NA	TRBV5-1	CASSLEIKSYEQYF	TGCGCCAGCAGCTTGGAGATTAAATCCTACGAGCAGTACTTC
NA	TRBJ1-4	NA	TRBV6-6	CASSWTDEKLFF	TGTGCCAGCAGTTGGACAGATGAAAAACTGTTTTTT
NA	TRBJ1-2	once	TRBV2	CASSEVGRPSYGYTF	TGTGCCAGCAGTGAAGTGGGGAGGCCTTCCTATGGCTACACCTTC
TRBD1	TRBJ1-5	NA	TRBV29-1	CSVGQGRGKEPQHF	TGCAGCGTGGGACAGGGAAGGGGAAAAGAGCCCCAGCATTTT
TRBD1	TRBJ2-3	NA	TRBV6-2/TRBV6-3	CASSSDRAKPGTQYF	TGTGCCAGCAGTTCGGACAGGGCCAAGCCTGGTACGCAGTATTTT
NA	TRBJ2-3	NA	TRBV7-2	CASSTSSTDTQYF	TGTGCCAGCAGCACCTCGAGCACAGATACGCAGTATTTT
NA	TRBJ2-3	NA	TRBV11-2	CASTSRTDTQYF	TGTGCCAGCACCTCAAGAACAGATACGCAGTATTTT
TRBD2	TRBJ2-5	NA	TRBV30	CAWSVQRVAGTQETQYF	TGTGCCTGGAGTGTACAACGGGTAGCGGGGACCCAAGAGACCCAGTACTTC
NA	TRBJ1-3	NA	TRBV30	CAWTIQSSGNTIYF	TGTGCCTGGACAATTCAGAGCTCTGGAAACACCATATATTTT
NA	TRBJ2-7	once	TRBV4-1	CASSVHPGVFFYEQYF	TGCGCCAGCAGCGTTCATCCAGGGGTATTTTTCTACGAGCAGTACTTC
NA	TRBJ1-3	NA	TRBV30	CAWSSGSSGNTIYF	TGTGCCTGGAGTTCGGGGAGCTCTGGAAACACCATATATTTT
NA	TRBJ2-7	NA	TRBV4-3	CASSQDRDGRTYEQYF	TGCGCCAGCAGCCAAGATCGGGACGGGAGAACCTACGAGCAGTACTTC
NA	TRBJ1-3	few	TRBV19	CASSAPGSAGNTIYF	TGTGCCAGTAGTGCCCCAGGGAGCGCTGGAAACACCATATATTTT
NA	TRBJ2-7	NA	TRBV7-9	CASSPGPPTYEQYF	TGTGCCAGCAGCCCCGGCCCTCCGACCTACGAGCAGTACTTC
NA	TRBJ2-7	NA	TRBV6-5	CASSPTQTAVYEQYF	TGTGCCAGCAGTCCGACTCAGACAGCCGTCTACGAGCAGTACTTC
TRBD2	TRBJ2-7	NA	TRBV24-1	CATSDPTSGTGGYEQYF	TGTGCCACCAGTGATCCTACTAGCGGGACGGGTGGGTACGAGCAGTACTTC
NA	TRBJ2-7	NA	TRBV6-2/TRBV6-3	CASSHNWGPYEQYF	TGTGCCAGCAGTCATAATTGGGGCCCCTACGAGCAGTACTTC
TRBD1	TRBJ2-6	NA	TRBV7-9	CASSPRTGIPSGANVLTF	TGTGCCAGCAGCCCAAGGACAGGGATTCCCTCTGGGGCCAACGTCCTGACTTTC
NA	TRBJ2-7	NA	TRBV27	CASSFGQGRGRGYEQYF	TGTGCCAGCAGTTTCGGACAGGGAAGAGGGAGGGGGTACGAGCAGTACTTC
NA	TRBJ2-7	NA	TRBV3-1/TRBV3-2	CASSAAGEGEQYF	TGTGCCAGCAGCGCCGCCGGAGAGGGCGAGCAGTACTTC
TRBD1	TRBJ1-1	NA	TRBV7-2	CASRWDSSNTEAFF	TGTGCCAGCAGGTGGGACAGTAGTAACACTGAAGCTTTCTTT
TRBD1	TRBJ2-5	NA	TRBV7-2	CASSLLPRGPQETQYF	TGTGCCAGCAGCTTGTTGCCCAGGGGGCCCCAAGAGACCCAGTACTTC
TRBD1	TRBJ2-7	medium-sized	TRBV19	CASWTGVSYEQYF	TGTGCCAGCTGGACAGGGGTGTCTTACGAGCAGTACTTC
NA	TRBJ2-1	NA	TRBV5-1	CASGSGGGVEQFF	TGCGCCAGCGGGTCAGGTGGCGGGGTTGAGCAGTTCTTC
TRBD2	TRBJ2-7	few	TRBV2	CASSEATSGIRQYF	TGTGCCAGCAGTGAAGCAACTAGCGGGATTCGGCAGTACTTC
NA	TRBJ2-7	NA	TRBV6-6	CASSPPGAYEQYF	TGTGCCAGCAGTCCCCCGGGTGCCTACGAGCAGTACTTC